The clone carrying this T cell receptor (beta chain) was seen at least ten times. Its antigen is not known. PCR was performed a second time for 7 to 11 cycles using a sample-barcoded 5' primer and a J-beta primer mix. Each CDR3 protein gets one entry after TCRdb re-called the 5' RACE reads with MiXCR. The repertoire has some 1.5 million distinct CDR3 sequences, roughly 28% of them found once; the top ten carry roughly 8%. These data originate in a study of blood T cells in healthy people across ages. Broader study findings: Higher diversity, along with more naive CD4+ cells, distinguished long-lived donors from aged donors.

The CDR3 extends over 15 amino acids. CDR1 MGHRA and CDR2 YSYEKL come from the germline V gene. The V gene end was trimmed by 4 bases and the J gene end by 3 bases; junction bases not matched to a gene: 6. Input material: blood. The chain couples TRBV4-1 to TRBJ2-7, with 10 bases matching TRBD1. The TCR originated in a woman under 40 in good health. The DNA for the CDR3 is TGCGCCAGCAGCCGGACCTGGGACAGGGGCTACGAGCAGTACTTC. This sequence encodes CASSRTWDRGYEQYF.